This TCR beta chain originates from a study of T cell responses to AZD1222 COVID-19 vaccine. Assay used: immunoSEQ multiplex PCR; TCRdb lists only in-frame clones, some missing. Counted here are some 120,000 clones, about 90% occurring once; the ten biggest clones make up approximately 9.2%. A note on this clone: What it recognizes is unknown.

The study, taken as a whole, reports: Recipients of AZD1222 seropositive at baseline numbered only 6 or 7.

The ends were cut back, 3 bases at V and 4 bases at J, with 12 bases in the middle. This CDR3 contains 14 residues. The germline CDR1 and CDR2 sequences are MNHEY and SVGAGI. The chain links TRBV6-5 to TRBJ1-1, with a weak D call TRBD1 (6 bases). The sequencing used peripheral blood, collected on day 0 of AZD1222 vaccination. The source is an adult in good health. DNA of the CDR3: TGTGCCAGCAGTTATTCACGAGGGGGCACTGAAGCTTTCTTT. Amino acids: CASSYSRGGTEAFF.